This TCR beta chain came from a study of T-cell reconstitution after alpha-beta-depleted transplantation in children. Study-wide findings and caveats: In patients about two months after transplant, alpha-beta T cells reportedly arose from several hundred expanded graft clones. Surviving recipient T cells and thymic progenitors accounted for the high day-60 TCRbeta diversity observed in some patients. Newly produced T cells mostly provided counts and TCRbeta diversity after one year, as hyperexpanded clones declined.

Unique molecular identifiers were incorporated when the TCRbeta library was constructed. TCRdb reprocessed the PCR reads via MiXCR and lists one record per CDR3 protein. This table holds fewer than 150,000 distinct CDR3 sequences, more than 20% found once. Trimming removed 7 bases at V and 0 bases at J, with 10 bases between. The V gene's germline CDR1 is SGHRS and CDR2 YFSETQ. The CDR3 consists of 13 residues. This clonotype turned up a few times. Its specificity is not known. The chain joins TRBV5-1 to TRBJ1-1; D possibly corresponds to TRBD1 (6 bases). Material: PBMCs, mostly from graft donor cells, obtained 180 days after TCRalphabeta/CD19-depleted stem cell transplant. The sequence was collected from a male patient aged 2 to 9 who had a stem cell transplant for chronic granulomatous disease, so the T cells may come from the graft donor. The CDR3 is CASSGTLNTEAFF. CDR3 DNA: TGCGCCAGCTCCGGGACATTGAACACTGAAGCTTTCTTT.